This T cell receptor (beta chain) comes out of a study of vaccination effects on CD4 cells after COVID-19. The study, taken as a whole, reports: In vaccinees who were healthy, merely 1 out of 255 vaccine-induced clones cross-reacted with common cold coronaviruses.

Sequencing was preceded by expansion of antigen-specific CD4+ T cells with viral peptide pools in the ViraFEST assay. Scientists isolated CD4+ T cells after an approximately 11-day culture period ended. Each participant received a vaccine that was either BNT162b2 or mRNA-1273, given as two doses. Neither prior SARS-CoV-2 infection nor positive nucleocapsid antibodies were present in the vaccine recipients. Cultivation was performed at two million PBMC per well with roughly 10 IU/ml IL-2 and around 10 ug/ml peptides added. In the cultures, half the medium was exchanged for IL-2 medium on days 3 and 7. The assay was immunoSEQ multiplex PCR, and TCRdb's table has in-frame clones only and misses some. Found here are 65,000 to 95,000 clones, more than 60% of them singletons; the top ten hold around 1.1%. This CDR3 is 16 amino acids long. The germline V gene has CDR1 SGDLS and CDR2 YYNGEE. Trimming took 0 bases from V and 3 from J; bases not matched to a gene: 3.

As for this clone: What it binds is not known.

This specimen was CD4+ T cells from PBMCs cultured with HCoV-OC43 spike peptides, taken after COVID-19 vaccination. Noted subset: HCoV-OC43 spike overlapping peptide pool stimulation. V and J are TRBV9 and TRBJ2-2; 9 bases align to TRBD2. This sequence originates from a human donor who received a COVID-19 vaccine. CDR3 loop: CASSVAAGGHTGELFF. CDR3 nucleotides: TGTGCCAGCAGCGTAGCAGCGGGGGGTCACACCGGGGAGCTGTTTTTT.